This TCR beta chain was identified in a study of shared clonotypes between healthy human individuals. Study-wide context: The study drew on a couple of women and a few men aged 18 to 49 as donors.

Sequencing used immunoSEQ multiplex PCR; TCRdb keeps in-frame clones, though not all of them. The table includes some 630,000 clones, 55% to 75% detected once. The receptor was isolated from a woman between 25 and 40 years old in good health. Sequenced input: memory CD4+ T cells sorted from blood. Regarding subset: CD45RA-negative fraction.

Here the CDR3 reads CASNQDRSDQPQHF. For the CDR3, the DNA is TGTGCCAGCAACCAGGACAGGAGTGATCAGCCCCAGCATTTT. The V call is TRBV6-1, the J call TRBJ1-5; 7 bases map to TRBD1. CDR1 and CDR2 (germline): MNHNS, SASEGT. This CDR3 has 14 residues. Trimming removed 7 bases from V and 5 bases from J; junction bases left unmatched: 8.